These T cell receptor beta chains were read from a single sample in a study of identical twins. TCRdb used MiXCR to reprocess the 5' RACE reads, holding one entry per CDR3 protein. The repertoire holds about 920,000 distinct CDR3 sequences, 9% to 15% seen once, with around 1.6% in the top ten. These data were likewise used in another study, on yellow fever vaccine responses in identical twins.

The source material was PBMCs. These receptor sequences come from a woman between 18 and 29 years old in good health. The CDR3 runs from the conserved cysteine through the conserved F or W. The D gene is left open where the match is weak. Some rows have no size entry. The others give once, few or many, or a class for an expanded clone.

TRBV9,.,TRBJ2-2,TRBD2,CASSGLAGGKGGANTGELFF,TGTGCCAGCAGCGGACTAGCGGGAGGCAAAGGGGGGGCGAACACCGGGGAGCTGTTTTTT
TRBV5-1,.,TRBJ1-2,.,CASGGDGYTF,TGCGCCAGCGGCGGGGATGGCTACACCTTC
TRBV29-1,.,TRBJ2-2,TRBD1,CSVGTGGKTGELFF,TGCAGCGTCGGGACAGGGGGAAAGACCGGGGAGCTGTTTTTT
TRBV4-1,many,TRBJ2-1,.,CASSQASGDRRGEQFF,TGCGCCAGCAGCCAAGCCTCGGGCGACAGGAGGGGTGAGCAGTTCTTC
TRBV7-9,few,TRBJ2-3,TRBD2,CASSMGLAESTDTQYF,TGTGCCAGCAGCATGGGACTAGCGGAAAGCACAGATACGCAGTATTTT
TRBV4-1,.,TRBJ2-5,TRBD1,CASSQDGKGRGYQETQYF,TGCGCCAGCAGCCAAGATGGCAAGGGCAGGGGGTACCAAGAGACCCAGTACTTC
TRBV28,.,TRBJ1-4,TRBD1,CASSGTGTGRKLFF,TGTGCCAGCAGTGGCACCGGGACAGGGCGAAAACTGTTTTTT
TRBV6-1,few,TRBJ2-1,TRBD1,CASSEDRVGEQFF,TGTGCCAGCAGTGAGGACAGGGTTGGTGAGCAGTTCTTC
TRBV7-9,few,TRBJ2-3,TRBD2,CASSLVGLAPDTQYF,TGTGCCAGCAGCTTAGTTGGACTAGCCCCAGATACGCAGTATTTT
TRBV3-1,many,TRBJ2-1,.,CASSQGRGTYNEQFF,TGTGCCAGCAGCCAAGGCAGGGGTACCTACAATGAGCAGTTCTTC
TRBV20-1,few,TRBJ1-5,TRBD1,CSAREDRGSNQPQHF,TGCAGTGCTAGAGAGGACAGGGGAAGCAATCAGCCCCAGCATTTT
TRBV12-3/TRBV12-4,few,TRBJ2-7,.,CASAHRGGPGTAEYEQYF,TGTGCCAGCGCCCACAGGGGGGGCCCCGGGACAGCAGAATACGAGCAGTACTTC
TRBV4-1,many,TRBJ2-1,TRBD2,CASSQDKAGAGMLYNEQFF,TGCGCCAGCAGCCAAGATAAGGCTGGAGCGGGGATGCTTTACAATGAGCAGTTCTTC
TRBV12-3/TRBV12-4,many,TRBJ1-5,.,CASSLGGHQPQHF,TGTGCCAGCAGCCTAGGGGGGCATCAGCCCCAGCATTTT
TRBV27,few,TRBJ2-7,.,CASSLRSDSYEQYF,TGTGCCAGCAGTTTACGCAGCGACTCCTACGAGCAGTACTTC
TRBV5-1,.,TRBJ1-4,.,CASSGSISTNEKLFF,TGCGCCAGCAGTGGGAGCATTTCAACTAATGAAAAACTGTTTTTT
TRBV5-1,many,TRBJ2-7,TRBD2,CASSFLAGGEYEQYF,TGCGCCAGCAGCTTCCTAGCGGGAGGAGAATACGAGCAGTACTTC
TRBV20-1,few,TRBJ2-3,.,CSARRATDTQYF,TGCAGTGCTAGACGAGCCACAGATACGCAGTATTTT
TRBV3-1,few,TRBJ2-5,TRBD1,CASSQWDSEKETRYF,TGTGCCAGCAGCCAATGGGACAGCGAGAAAGAGACCCGGTACTTC
TRBV4-1,many,TRBJ2-3,TRBD2,CASRLLAGGTDTQYF,TGCGCCAGCAGACTACTAGCGGGGGGCACAGATACGCAGTATTTT
TRBV20-1,.,TRBJ2-2,.,CSAPTGLHTGELFF,TGCAGTGCCCCTACAGGGTTGCACACCGGGGAGCTGTTTTTT
TRBV5-1,.,TRBJ1-6,TRBD1,CASRTDRESSPLHF,TGCGCCAGCAGAACGGACAGGGAGTCTTCACCCCTCCACTTT
TRBV20-1,.,TRBJ2-3,TRBD2,CSVGGGRATDTQYF,TGCAGTGTAGGGGGCGGGAGGGCCACAGATACGCAGTATTTT
TRBV7-8,.,TRBJ2-1,.,CASSRGVGNEQFF,TGTGCCAGCAGCCGGGGAGTGGGAAATGAGCAGTTCTTC
TRBV28,few,TRBJ2-3,.,CASSYGPGEATDTQYF,TGTGCCAGCAGCTACGGACCAGGGGAGGCCACAGATACGCAGTATTTT
TRBV10-3,.,TRBJ2-7,.,CAIALEPSYEQYF,TGTGCCATCGCTTTAGAACCCTCCTACGAGCAGTACTTC
TRBV12-3/TRBV12-4,.,TRBJ2-7,.,CASSLSQAGSYEQYF,TGTGCCAGCAGTTTATCTCAAGCGGGTTCCTACGAGCAGTACTTC
TRBV20-1,.,TRBJ2-2,TRBD2,CSASTVGLAGGPGELFF,TGCAGTGCTAGTACTGTGGGACTAGCGGGTGGTCCCGGGGAGCTGTTTTTT
TRBV5-1,few,TRBJ2-5,TRBD1,CASNHGPTGEQETQYF,TGCGCCAGCAATCATGGCCCGACAGGGGAGCAAGAGACCCAGTACTTC
TRBV5-4,few,TRBJ2-1,.,CASSLGGSYSYNEQFF,TGTGCCAGCAGCTTAGGGGGGAGTTACTCCTACAATGAGCAGTTCTTC
TRBV5-1,.,TRBJ1-1,.,CASSWTTVTEAFF,TGCGCCAGCAGCTGGACGACAGTAACTGAAGCTTTCTTT